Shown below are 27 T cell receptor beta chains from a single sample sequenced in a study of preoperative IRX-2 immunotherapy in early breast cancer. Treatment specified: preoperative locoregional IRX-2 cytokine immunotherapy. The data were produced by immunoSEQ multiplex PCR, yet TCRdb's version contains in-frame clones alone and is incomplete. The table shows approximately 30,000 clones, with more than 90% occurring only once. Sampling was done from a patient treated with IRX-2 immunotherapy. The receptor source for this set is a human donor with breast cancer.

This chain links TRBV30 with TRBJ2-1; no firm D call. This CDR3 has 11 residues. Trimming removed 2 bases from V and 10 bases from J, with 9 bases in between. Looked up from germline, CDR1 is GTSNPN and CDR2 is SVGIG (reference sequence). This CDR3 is CAWSILGEQFF. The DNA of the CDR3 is TGTGCCTGGAGTATACTTGGAGAGCAGTTCTTC. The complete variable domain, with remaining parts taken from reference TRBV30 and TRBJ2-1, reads SQTIHQWPATLVQPVGSPLSLECTVEGTSNPNLYWYRQAAGRGLQLLFYSVGIGQISSEVPQNLSASRPQDRQFILSSKKLLLSDSGFYLCAWSILGEQFFGPGTRLTVL.

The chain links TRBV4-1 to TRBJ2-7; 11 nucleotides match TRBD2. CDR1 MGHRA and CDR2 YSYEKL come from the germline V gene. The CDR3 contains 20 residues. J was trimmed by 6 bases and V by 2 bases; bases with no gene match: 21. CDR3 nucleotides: TGCGCCAGCAGCCAATATCGTGGGGGGGTTAAACTAGCGGGAGTGCGCGAGCAGTACTTC. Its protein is CASSQYRGGVKLAGVREQYF.

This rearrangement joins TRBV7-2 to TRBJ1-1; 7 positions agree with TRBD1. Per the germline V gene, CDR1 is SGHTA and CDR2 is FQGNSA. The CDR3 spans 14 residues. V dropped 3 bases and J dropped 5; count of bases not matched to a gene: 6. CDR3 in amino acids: CASSFQGVGTEAFF. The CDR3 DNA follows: TGTGCCAGCAGCTTCCAGGGGGTGGGTACTGAAGCTTTCTTT.

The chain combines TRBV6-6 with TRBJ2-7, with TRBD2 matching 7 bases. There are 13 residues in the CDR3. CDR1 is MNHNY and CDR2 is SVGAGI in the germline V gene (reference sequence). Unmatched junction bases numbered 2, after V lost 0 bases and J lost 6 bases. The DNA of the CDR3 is TGTGCCAGCAGTTACTCGCGGGAGCGCGAGCAGTACTTC. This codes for CASSYSREREQYF.

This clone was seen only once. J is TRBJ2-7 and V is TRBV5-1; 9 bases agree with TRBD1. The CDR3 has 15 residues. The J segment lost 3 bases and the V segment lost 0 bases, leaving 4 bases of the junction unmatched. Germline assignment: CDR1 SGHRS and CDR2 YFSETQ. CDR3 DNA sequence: TGCGCCAGCAGCTTGGCCGGGACAGGGAACTACGAGCAGTACTTC. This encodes CASSLAGTGNYEQYF.

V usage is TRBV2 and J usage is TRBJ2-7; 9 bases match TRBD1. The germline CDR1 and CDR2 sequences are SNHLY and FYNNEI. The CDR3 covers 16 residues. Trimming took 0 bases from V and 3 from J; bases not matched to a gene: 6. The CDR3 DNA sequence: TGTGCCAGCAGTGAAGCCCGGGACAGGGCCTACTACGAGCAGTACTTC. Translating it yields CASSEARDRAYYEQYF.

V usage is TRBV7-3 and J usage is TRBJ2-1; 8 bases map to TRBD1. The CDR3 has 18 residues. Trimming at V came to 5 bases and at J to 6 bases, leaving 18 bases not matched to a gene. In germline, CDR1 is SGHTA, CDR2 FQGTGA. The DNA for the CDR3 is TGTGCCAGCAGCCCAAACATTTTCTATGGGGACAGGTCCAATGAGCAGTTCTTC. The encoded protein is CASSPNIFYGDRSNEQFF.

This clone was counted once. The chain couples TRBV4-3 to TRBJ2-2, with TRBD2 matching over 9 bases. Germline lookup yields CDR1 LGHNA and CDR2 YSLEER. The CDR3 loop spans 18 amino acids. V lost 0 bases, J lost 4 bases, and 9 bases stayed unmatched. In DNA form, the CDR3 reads TGCGCCAGCAGCCAAGAATGGGCAGCGGGAGGTAGCACCGGGGAGCTGTTTTTT. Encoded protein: CASSQEWAAGGSTGELFF.

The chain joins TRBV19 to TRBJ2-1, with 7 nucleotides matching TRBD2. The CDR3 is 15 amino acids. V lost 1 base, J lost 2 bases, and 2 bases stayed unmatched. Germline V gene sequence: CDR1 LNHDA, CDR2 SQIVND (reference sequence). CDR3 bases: TGTGCCAGTAGTATAGGCGGGAGCGCCTACAATGAGCAGTTCTTC. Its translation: CASSIGGSAYNEQFF.

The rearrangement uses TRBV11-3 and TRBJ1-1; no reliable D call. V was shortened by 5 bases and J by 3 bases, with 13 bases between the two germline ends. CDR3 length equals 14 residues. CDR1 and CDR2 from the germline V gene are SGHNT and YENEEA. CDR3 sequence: CASSQGARDTEAFF. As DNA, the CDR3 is TGTGCCAGCAGCCAAGGAGCTAGGGACACTGAAGCTTTCTTT.

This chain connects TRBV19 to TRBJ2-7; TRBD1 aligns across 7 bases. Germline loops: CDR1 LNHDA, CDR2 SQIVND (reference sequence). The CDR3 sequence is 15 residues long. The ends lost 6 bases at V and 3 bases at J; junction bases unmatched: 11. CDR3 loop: CASRKWTGTSYEQYF. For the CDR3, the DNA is TGTGCCAGTAGAAAATGGACAGGAACAAGCTACGAGCAGTACTTC.

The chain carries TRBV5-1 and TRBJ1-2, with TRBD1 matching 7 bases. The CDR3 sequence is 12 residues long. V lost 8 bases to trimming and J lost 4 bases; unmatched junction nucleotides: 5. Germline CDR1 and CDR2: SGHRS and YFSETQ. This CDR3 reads CASGQAGYGYTF. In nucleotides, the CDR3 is TGCGCCAGTGGACAGGCGGGCTATGGCTACACCTTC.

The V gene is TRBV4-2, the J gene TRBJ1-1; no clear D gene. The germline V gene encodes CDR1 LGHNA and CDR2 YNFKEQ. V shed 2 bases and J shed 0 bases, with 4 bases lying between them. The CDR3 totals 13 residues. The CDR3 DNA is TGTGCCAGCAGCCAAAGCGTGAACACTGAAGCTTTCTTT. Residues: CASSQSVNTEAFF.

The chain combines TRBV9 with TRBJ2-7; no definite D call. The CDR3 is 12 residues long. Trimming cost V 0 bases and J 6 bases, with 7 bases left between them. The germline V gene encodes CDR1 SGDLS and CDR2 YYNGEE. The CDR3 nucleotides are TGTGCCAGCAGCGTAGGAAGTAGCGAGCAGTACTTC. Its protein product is CASSVGSSEQYF.

In DNA, the CDR3 is TGCGCCAGCAGCTTGGGGCAGGAGACTGGAAACACCATATATTTT. Amino acid sequence: CASSLGQETGNTIYF. The rearrangement uses TRBV5-1 and TRBJ1-3; D call uncertain. This CDR3 is 15 amino acids long. Trimming removed 0 bases from V and 2 bases from J, with 9 bases in between. CDR1 is SGHRS, CDR2 YFSETQ, per germline.

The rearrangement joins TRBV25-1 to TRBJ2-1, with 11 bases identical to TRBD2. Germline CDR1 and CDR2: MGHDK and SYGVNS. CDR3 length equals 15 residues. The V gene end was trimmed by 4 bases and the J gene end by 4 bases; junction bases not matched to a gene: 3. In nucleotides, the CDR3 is TGTGCCAGCAGTGTCTTAGCGGGGGGGTACAATGAGCAGTTCTTC. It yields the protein CASSVLAGGYNEQFF.

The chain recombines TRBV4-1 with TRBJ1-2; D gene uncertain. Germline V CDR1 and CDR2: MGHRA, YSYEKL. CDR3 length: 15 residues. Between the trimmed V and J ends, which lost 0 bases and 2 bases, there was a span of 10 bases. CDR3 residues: CASSQDGGVNYGYTF. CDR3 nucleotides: TGCGCCAGCAGCCAAGACGGTGGAGTCAACTATGGCTACACCTTC.

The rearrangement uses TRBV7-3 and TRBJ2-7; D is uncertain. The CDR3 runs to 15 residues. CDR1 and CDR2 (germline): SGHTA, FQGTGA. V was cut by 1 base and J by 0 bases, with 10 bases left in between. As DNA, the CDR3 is TGTGCCAGCAGCTTAATATTTGGGCCCTCCTACGAGCAGTACTTC. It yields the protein CASSLIFGPSYEQYF. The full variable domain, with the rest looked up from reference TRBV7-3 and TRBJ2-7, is GAGVSQTPSNKVTEKGKYVELRCDPISGHTALYWYRQSLGQGPEFLIYFQGTGAADDSGLPNDRFFAVRPEGSVSTLKIQRTERGDSAVYLCASSLIFGPSYEQYFGPGTRLTVT.

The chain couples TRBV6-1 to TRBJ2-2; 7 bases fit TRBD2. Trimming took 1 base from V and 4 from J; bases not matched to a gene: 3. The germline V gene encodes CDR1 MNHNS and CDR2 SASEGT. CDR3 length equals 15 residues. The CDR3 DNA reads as TGTGCCAGCAGTGAAGGACTAGCTTCCACCGGGGAGCTGTTTTTT. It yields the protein CASSEGLASTGELFF.

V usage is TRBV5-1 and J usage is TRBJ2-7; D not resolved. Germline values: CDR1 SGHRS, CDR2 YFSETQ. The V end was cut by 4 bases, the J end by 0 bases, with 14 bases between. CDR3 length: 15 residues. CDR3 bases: TGCGCCAGCAGCCCCGACTGGTCTCTCTCCTACGAGCAGTACTTC. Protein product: CASSPDWSLSYEQYF.

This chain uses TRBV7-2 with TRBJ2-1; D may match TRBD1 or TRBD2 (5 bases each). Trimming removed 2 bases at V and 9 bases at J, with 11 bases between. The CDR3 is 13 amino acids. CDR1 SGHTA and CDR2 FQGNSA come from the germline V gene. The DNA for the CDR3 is TGTGCCAGCAGCTTAAGGGGACGACCTGAGCAGTTCTTC. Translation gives CASSLRGRPEQFF. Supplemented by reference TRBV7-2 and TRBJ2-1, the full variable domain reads GAGVSQSPSNKVTEKGKDVELRCDPISGHTALYWYRQSLGQGLEFLIYFQGNSAPDKSGLPSDRFSAERTGGSVSTLTIQRTQQEDSAVYLCASSLRGRPEQFFGPGTRLTVL.

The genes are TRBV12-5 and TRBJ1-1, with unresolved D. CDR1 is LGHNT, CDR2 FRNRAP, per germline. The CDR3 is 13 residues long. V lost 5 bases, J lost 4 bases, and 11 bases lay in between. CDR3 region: CASGPPRSTEAFF. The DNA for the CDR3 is TGTGCTAGTGGTCCACCCAGGAGCACTGAAGCTTTCTTT.

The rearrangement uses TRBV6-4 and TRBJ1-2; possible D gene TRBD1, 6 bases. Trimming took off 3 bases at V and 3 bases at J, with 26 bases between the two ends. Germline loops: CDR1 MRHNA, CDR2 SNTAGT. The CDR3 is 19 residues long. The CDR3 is CASSEMRLPRGDNYYGYTF. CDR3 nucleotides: TGTGCCAGCAGTGAGATGCGACTCCCTCGGGGGGACAATTACTATGGCTACACCTTC.

The DNA for the CDR3 is TGTGCCAGTAGTATGACGGCTTCTGGAAACACCATATATTTT. It is translated as CASSMTASGNTIYF. The chain couples TRBV19 to TRBJ1-3; D remains unclear. This CDR3 contains 14 residues. Trimming took off 3 bases at V and 1 base at J, with 7 bases between the two ends. The germline V gene has CDR1 LNHDA and CDR2 SQIVND (reference sequence).

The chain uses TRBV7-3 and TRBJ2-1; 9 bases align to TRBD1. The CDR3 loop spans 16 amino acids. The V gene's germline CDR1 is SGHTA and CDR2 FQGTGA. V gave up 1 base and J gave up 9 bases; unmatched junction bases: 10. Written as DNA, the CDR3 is TGTGCCAGCAGCTTAAAATGGGCAACAGGGGGCGGTGAGCAGTTCTTC. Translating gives CASSLKWATGGGEQFF.

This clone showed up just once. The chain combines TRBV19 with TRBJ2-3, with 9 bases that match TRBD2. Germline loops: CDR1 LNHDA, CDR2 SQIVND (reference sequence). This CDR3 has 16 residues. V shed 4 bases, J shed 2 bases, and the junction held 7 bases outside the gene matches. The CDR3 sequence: CASSRPLAGTTDTQYF. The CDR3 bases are TGTGCCAGTAGTAGGCCTCTAGCGGGAACCACAGATACGCAGTATTTT. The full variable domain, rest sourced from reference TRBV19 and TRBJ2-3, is DGGITQSPKYLFRKEGQNVTLSCEQNLNHDAMYWYRQDPGQGLRLIYYSQIVNDFQKGDIAEGYSVSREKKESFPLTVTSAQKNPTAFYLCASSRPLAGTTDTQYFGPGTRLTVL.

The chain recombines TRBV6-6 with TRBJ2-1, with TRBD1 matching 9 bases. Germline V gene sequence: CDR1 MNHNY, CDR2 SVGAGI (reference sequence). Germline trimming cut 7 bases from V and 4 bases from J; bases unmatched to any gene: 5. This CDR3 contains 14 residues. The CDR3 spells CASTRGQGYNEQFF. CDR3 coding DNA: TGTGCCAGCACACGAGGACAGGGGTACAATGAGCAGTTCTTC.